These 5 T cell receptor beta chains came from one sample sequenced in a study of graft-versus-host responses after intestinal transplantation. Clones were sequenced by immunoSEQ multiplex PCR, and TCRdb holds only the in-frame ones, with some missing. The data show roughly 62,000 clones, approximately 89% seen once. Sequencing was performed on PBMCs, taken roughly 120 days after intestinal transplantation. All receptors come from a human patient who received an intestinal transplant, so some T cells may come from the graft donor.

CDR3 nucleotides: TGTGCCAGCAGCTTAGATGCGGGAGGGTCCTACGAGCAGTACTTC. Translating gives CASSLDAGGSYEQYF. V and J are TRBV7-2 and TRBJ2-5; 9 nucleotides line up with TRBD2. Gene TRBJ2-7 matches the end of the DNA better, so the J call may be wrong. This CDR3 is 15 amino acids long. Germline CDR1 reads SGHTA; CDR2 reads FQGNSA.

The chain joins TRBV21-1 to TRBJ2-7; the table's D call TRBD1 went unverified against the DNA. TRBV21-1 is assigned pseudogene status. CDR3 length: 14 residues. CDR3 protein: CASSSSPVTYEQYF. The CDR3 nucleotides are TGTGCCAGCAGCAGCAGTCCAGTCACCTACGAGCAGTACTTC.

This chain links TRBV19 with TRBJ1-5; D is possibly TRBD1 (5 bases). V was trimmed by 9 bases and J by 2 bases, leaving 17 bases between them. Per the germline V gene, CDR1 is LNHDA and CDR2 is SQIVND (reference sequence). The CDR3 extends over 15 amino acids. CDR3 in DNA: TGTGCCAGCGCTGGGAGGGGAGAGGGCAATCAGCCCCAGCATTTT. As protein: CASAGRGEGNQPQHF.

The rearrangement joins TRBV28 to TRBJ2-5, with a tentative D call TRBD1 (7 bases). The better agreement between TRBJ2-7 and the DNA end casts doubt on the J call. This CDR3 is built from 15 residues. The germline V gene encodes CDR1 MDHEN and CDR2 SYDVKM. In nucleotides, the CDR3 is TGTGCCAGCAGTTTGCGAGACAGGGACTGGGACGAGCAGTACTTC. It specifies CASSLRDRDWDEQYF.

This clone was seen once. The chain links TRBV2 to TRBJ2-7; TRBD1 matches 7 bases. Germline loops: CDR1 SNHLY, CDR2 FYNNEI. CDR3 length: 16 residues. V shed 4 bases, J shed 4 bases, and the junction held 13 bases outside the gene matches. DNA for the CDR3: TGTGCCAGCAGTGTTTTGGTCGACAGGGCCGGGTACGAGCAGTACTTC. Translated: CASSVLVDRAGYEQYF.